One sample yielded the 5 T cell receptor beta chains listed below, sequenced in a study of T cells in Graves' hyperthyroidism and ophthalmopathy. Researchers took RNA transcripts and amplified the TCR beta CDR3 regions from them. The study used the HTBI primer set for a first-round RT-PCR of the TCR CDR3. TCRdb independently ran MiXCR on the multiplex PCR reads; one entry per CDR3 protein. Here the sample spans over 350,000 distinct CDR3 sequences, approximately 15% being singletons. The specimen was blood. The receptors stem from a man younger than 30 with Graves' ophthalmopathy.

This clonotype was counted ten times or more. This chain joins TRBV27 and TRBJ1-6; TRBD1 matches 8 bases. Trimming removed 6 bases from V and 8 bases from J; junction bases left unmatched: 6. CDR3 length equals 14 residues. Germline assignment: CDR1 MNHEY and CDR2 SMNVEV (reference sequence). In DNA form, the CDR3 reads TGTGCCAGCAGGTCAGGGGGCTCATATTCACCCCTCCACTTT. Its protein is CASRSGGSYSPLHF.

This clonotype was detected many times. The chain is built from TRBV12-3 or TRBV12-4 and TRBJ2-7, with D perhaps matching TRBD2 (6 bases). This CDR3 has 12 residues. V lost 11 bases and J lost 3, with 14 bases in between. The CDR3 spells CAGRLEGYEQYF. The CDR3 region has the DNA TGTGCCGGAAGACTAGAAGGCTACGAGCAGTACTTC.

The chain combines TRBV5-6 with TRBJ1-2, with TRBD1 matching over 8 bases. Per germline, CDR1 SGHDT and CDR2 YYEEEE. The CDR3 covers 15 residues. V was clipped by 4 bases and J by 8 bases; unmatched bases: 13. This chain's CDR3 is CASSPESRGPEGYTF. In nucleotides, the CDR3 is TGTGCCAGCAGCCCGGAATCCAGGGGGCCGGAAGGCTACACCTTC.

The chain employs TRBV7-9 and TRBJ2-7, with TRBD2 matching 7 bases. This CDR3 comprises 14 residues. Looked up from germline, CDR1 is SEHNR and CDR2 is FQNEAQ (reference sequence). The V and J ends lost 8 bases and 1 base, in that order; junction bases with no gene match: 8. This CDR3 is CASGFGGGSYEQYF. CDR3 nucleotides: TGTGCCAGCGGGTTTGGCGGGGGATCCTACGAGCAGTACTTC.

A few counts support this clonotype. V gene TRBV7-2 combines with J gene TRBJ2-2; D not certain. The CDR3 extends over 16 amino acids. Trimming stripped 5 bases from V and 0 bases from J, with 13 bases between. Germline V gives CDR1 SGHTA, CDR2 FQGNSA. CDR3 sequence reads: CASSQLRIANTGELFF. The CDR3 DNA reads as TGTGCCAGCAGCCAACTACGAATAGCGAACACCGGGGAGCTGTTTTTT.